The next 3 T cell receptor beta chains were all read from a single sample in a study of T cells in Graves' hyperthyroidism and ophthalmopathy. From RNA transcripts, TCR beta CDR3 regions were amplified. With the HTBI primer set, the TCR CDR3 went through a first round of RT-PCR. A single record per CDR3 protein comes from TCRdb applying MiXCR to the multiplex PCR reads. In the table there are approximately 600,000 distinct CDR3 sequences, 13% to 15% of which are singletons. The sequenced sample was blood. These receptors all stem from a young woman with Graves' ophthalmopathy.

This clonotype has just a few counts. The chain uses TRBV7-2 and TRBJ2-5, with 7 bases lining up with TRBD2. This CDR3 contains 15 residues. J gave up 5 bases and V 1 base, and 7 bases lay outside the gene matches. Germline assignment: CDR1 SGHTA and CDR2 FQGNSA. CDR3 DNA sequence: TGTGCCAGCAGCTTAGTAGGCGGGAGATTCGAGACCCAGTACTTC. Translation gives CASSLVGGRFETQYF.

The sample holds many counts of this clonotype. This sequence joins TRBV4-2 and TRBJ2-3; 10 bases align to TRBD2. Germline-derived CDR1 and CDR2 are LGHNA and YNFKEQ. CDR3 length equals 16 residues. The V gene end was trimmed by 1 base and the J gene end by 5 bases; junction bases not matched to a gene: 6. CDR3 DNA sequence: TGTGCCAGCAGCCAAGTAACTAGCGGGAAAGAAGATACGCAGTATTTT. It yields the protein CASSQVTSGKEDTQYF.

This clonotype was detected ten times or more. The chain joins TRBV28 to TRBJ2-1; 8 nucleotides match TRBD2. The germline CDR1 and CDR2 sequences are MDHEN and SYDVKM. The V segment lost 6 bases and the J segment 2 bases; nucleotides outside the gene matches: 6. The CDR3 covers 15 residues. The DNA for the CDR3 is TGTGCCAGCAGGAGCGGGAGCTCGCCCTACAATGAGCAGTTCTTC. This encodes CASRSGSSPYNEQFF.